A single sample gave rise to the 9 T cell receptor beta chains below, sequenced in a study of monozygotic twins with inflammatory bowel disease. Using the 5' RACE reads, TCRdb records one entry per CDR3 protein without DNA. This sample contains fewer than 350,000 distinct CDR3 sequences. Sequencing was performed on blood. These receptor sequences come from a human donor with ulcerative colitis or Crohn's disease, or a healthy co-twin of an affected twin (not recorded which).

The chain uses TRBV12-3 or TRBV12-4 and TRBJ1-2. The CDR3 totals 13 residues. This CDR3 reads CASSLIPLEGYTF.

The genes are TRBV12-3 or TRBV12-4 and TRBJ2-7; TCRdb proposes TRBD2, but this gene call is untestable without DNA. The CDR3 contains 16 residues. CDR3 sequence: CASSFRTSGRNYEQYF.

J is TRBJ2-7 and V is TRBV5-1; TCRdb's D gene call, TRBD1, goes unchecked for lack of DNA. The CDR3 contains 14 residues. Germline V lookup: CDR1 SGHRS, CDR2 YFSETQ. This CDR3 is CASSLIQGAYEQYF. Complete variable domain (other parts from reference TRBV5-1 and TRBJ2-7): KAGVTQTPRYLIKTRGQQVTLSCSPISGHRSVSWYQQTPGQGLQFLFEYFSETQRNKGNFPGRFSGRQFSNSRSEMNVSTLELGDSALYLCASSLIQGAYEQYFGPGTRLTVT.

The chain is built from TRBV5-1 and TRBJ2-5; TCRdb selects TRBD2, and the lack of DNA leaves this call unchecked. Germline CDR1 is SGHRS and CDR2 is YFSETQ. There are 17 residues in the CDR3. The CDR3 spells CASSLMAGGHLGETQYF.

V gene TRBV20-1 combines with J gene TRBJ1-2; TCRdb selects TRBD1, and the lack of DNA leaves this call unchecked. The germline CDR1 and CDR2 sequences are DFQATT and SNEGSKA (reference sequence). This CDR3 has 14 residues. Here the CDR3 reads CSARDNDRGYGYTF.

The rearrangement joins TRBV2 to TRBJ2-7; there is no DNA to check the TCRdb D call of TRBD1. The CDR3 totals 14 residues. Looked up from germline, CDR1 is SNHLY and CDR2 is FYNNEI. CDR3 sequence: CASSISRDTYEQYF.

The chain employs TRBV11-2 and TRBJ2-4; TCRdb names TRBD2, which stays unverified in the absence of DNA. The germline V gene encodes CDR1 SGHAT and CDR2 FQNNGV. This CDR3 spans 18 amino acids. The CDR3 loop is CASSSRGGSETAKNIQYF.

The chain joins TRBV9 to TRBJ2-3; TCRdb outputs TRBD2, but without DNA this stays unchecked. Germline V gives CDR1 SGDLS, CDR2 YYNGEE. The CDR3 loop spans 17 amino acids. CDR3 sequence reads: CASSVGGSSGSTDTQYF.

V usage is TRBV5-1 and J usage is TRBJ2-1; TCRdb lists TRBD2, though no DNA is available to test this call. The CDR3 sequence is 20 residues long. CDR1 and CDR2 (germline): SGHRS, YFSETQ. The CDR3: CASSLRPPGLAGGSYNEQFF.